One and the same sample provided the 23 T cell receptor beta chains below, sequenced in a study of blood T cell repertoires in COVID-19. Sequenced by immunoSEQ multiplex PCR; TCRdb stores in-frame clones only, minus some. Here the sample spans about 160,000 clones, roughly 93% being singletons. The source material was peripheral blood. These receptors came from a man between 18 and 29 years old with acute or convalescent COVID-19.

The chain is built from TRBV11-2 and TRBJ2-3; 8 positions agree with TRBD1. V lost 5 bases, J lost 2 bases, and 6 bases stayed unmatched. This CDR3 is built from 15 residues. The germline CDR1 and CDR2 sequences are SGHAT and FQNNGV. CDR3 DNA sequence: TGTGCCAGCAGCCCTGGGACAGGACCCACAGATACGCAGTATTTT. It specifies CASSPGTGPTDTQYF.

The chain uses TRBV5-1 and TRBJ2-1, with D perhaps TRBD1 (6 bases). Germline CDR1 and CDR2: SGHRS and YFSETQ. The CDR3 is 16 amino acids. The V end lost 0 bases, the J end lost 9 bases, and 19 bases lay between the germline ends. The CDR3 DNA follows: TGCGCCAGCAGCTTGGCCGGGACACGAGGCCTCATTGAGCAGTTCTTC. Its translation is CASSLAGTRGLIEQFF.

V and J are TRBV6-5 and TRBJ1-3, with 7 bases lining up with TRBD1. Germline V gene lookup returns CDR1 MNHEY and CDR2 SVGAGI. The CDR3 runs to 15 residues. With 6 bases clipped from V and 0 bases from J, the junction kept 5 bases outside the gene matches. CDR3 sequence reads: CASRLGQVSGNTIYF. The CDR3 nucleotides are TGTGCCAGCAGGCTTGGACAGGTCTCTGGAAACACCATATATTTT.

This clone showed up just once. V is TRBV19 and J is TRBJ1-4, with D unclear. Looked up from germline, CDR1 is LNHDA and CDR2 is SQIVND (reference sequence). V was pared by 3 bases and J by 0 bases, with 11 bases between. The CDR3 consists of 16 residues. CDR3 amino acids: CASSMGTQATNEKLFF. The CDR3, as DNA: TGTGCCAGTAGTATGGGCACCCAGGCAACTAATGAAAAACTGTTTTTT.

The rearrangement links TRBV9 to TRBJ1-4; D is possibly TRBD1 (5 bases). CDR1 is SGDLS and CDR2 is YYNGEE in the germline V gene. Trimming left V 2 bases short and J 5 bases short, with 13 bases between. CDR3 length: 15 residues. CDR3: CASSVLDSTNEKLFF. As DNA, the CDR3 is TGTGCCAGCAGCGTTTTAGACAGTACCAATGAAAAACTGTTTTTT.

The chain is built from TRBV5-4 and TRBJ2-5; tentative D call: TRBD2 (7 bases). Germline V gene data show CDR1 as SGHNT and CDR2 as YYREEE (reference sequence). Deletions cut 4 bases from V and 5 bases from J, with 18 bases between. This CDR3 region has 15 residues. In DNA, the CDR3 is TGTGCCAGCAGCGCCTGGGGGGGGGCGCGTGAGACCCAGTACTTC. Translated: CASSAWGGARETQYF. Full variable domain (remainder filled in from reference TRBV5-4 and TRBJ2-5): ETGVTQSPTHLIKTRGQQVTLRCSSQSGHNTVSWYQQALGQGPQFIFQYYREEENGRGNFPPRFSGLQFPNYSSELNVNALELDDSALYLCASSAWGGARETQYFGPGTRLLVL.

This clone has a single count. The CDR3 nucleotides are TGCAGCGTTGAGGGGCAGGGGCATGGCTACACCTTC. Translated: CSVEGQGHGYTF. This sequence joins TRBV29-1 and TRBJ1-2; maybe TRBD1 (6 bases). Germline loops: CDR1 SQVTM, CDR2 ANQGSEA. Trimming took off 3 bases at V and 6 bases at J, with 11 bases between the two ends. The CDR3 runs 12 residues.

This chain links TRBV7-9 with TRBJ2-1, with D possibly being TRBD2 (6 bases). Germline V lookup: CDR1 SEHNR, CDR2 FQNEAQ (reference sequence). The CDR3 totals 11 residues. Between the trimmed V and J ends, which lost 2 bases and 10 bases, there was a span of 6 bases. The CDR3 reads CASSLREEQFF. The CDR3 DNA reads TGTGCCAGCAGCTTACGGGAGGAGCAGTTCTTC.

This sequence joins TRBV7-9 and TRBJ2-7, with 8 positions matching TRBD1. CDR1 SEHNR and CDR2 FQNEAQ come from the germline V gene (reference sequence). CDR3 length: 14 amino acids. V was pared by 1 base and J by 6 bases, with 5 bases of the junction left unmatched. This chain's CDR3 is CASSLGGTGSEQYF. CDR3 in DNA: TGTGCCAGCAGCTTAGGAGGGACAGGCAGCGAGCAGTACTTC.

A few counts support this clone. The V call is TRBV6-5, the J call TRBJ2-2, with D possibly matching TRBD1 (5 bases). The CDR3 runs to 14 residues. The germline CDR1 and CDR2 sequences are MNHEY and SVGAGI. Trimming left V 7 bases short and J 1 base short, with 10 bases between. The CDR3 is CASKGQGNTGELFF. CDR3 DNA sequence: TGTGCCAGCAAGGGGCAGGGGAACACCGGGGAGCTGTTTTTT.

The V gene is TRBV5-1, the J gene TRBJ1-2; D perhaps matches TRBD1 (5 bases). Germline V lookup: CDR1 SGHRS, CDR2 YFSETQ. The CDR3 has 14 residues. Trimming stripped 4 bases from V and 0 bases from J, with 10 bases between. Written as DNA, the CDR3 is TGCGCCAGCAGCCCTGGACAAACTAACTATGGCTACACCTTC. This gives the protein CASSPGQTNYGYTF.

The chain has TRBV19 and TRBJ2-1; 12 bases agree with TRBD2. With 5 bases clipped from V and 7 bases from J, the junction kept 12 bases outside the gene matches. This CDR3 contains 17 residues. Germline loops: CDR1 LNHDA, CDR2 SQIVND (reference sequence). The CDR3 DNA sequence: TGTGCCAGTAGTCTTGGCCGGACTAGCGGGATAAAAAATGAGCAGTTCTTC. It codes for CASSLGRTSGIKNEQFF.

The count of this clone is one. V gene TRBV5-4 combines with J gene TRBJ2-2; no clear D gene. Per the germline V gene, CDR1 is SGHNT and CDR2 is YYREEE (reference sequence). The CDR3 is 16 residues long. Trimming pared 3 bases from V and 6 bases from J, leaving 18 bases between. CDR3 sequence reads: CASSSPGLGWSGELFF. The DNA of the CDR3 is TGTGCCAGCAGCTCCCCGGGTCTCGGTTGGTCCGGGGAGCTGTTTTTT.

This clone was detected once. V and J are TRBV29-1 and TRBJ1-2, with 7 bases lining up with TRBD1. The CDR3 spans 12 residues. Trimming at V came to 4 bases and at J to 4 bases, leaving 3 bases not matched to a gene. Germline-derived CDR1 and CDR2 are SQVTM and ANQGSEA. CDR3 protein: CSVAGTAYGYTF. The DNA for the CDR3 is TGCAGCGTTGCAGGGACAGCCTATGGCTACACCTTC.

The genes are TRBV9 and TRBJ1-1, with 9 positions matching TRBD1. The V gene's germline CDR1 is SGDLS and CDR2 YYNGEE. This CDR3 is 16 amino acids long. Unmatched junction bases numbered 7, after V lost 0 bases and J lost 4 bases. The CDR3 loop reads CASSVVTGGAGTEAFF. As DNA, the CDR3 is TGTGCCAGCAGCGTAGTAACAGGGGGCGCAGGCACTGAAGCTTTCTTT.

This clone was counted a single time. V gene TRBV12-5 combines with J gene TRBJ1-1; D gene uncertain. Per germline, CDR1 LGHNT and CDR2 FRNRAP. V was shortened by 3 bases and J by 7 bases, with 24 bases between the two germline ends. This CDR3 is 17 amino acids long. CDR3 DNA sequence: TGTGCTAGTGGTTTTTCTCCCCTAAAAAAGCGTCACGATGAAGCTTTCTTT. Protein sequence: CASGFSPLKKRHDEAFF.

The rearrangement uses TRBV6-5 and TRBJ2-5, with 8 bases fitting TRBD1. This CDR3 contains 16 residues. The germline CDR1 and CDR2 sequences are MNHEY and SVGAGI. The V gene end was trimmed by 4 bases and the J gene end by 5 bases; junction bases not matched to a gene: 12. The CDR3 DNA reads TGTGCCAGCAGTTCCACCGGGACAGGACGATGGGAGACCCAGTACTTC. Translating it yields CASSSTGTGRWETQYF.

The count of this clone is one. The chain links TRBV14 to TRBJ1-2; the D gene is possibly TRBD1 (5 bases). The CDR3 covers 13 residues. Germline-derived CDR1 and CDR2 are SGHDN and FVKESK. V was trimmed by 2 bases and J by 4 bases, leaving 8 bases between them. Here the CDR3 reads CASSQSQVYGYTF. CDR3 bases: TGTGCCAGCAGCCAATCACAGGTCTATGGCTACACCTTC.

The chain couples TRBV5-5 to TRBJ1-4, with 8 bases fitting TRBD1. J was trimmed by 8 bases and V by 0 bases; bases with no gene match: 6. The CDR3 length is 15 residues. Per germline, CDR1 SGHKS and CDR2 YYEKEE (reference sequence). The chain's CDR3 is CASSLDQGAKEKLFF. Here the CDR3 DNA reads TGTGCCAGCAGCTTGGACCAGGGGGCGAAGGAAAAACTGTTTTTT.

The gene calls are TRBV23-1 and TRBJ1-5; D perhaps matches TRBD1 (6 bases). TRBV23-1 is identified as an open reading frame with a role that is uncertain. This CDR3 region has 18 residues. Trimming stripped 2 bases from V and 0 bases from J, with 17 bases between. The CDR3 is CASSQNTDRSYSNQPQHF. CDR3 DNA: TGCGCCAGCAGTCAAAACACGGACAGAAGTTATAGCAATCAGCCCCAGCATTTT.

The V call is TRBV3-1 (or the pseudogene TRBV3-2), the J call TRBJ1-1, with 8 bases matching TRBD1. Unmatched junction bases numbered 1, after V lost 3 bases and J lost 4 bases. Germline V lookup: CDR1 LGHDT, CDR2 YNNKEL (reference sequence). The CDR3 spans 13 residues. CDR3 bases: TGTGCCAGCAGCCACGGACAGGGCACTGAAGCTTTCTTT. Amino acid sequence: CASSHGQGTEAFF.

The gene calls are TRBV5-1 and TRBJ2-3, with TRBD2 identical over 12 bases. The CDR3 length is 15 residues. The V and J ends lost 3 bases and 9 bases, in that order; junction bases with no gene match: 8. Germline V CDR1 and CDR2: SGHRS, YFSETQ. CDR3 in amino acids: CASSSGTSGQDTQYF. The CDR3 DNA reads TGCGCCAGCAGCTCCGGGACTAGCGGGCAAGACACGCAGTATTTT.

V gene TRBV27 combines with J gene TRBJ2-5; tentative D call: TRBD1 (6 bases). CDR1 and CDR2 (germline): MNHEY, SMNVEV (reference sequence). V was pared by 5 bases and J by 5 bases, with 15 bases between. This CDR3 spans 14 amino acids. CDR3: CASSPGLGAETQYF. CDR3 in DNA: TGTGCCAGCAGTCCAGGACTGGGGGCCGAGACCCAGTACTTC.